This TCR beta chain was recovered during a study of identifying expanded T cells in peripheral blood. Comments on this clone: Its antigen is unidentified. Other DNA sequences within the sample encode an identical CDR3.

Healthy donors had no documented immune events, such as infections, while sampled. Germline CDR1 SGHRS, CDR2 YFSETQ. The CDR3 length is 12 residues. Trimming took 1 base from V and 2 from J, leaving 3 bases between them. General study findings and limits: Across healthy donors, higher total template counts meant significantly greater approximately 2-week count variance. Over two and four weeks, about 15 and 19 clones changed, versus 1.2 between replicates.

Libraries were prepared by immunoSEQ multiplex PCR; TCRdb keeps only in-frame clonotypes and omits some of them. The table shows around 68,000 clones, with around 87% occurring only once. J is TRBJ2-5 and V is TRBV5-1; no clear D. Input material: blood. The clonotype comes from a person aged 18 to 70 in good health. CDR3 amino acids: CASSLRQETQYF. The CDR3 nucleotides are TGCGCCAGCAGCTTGAGACAAGAGACCCAGTACTTC.